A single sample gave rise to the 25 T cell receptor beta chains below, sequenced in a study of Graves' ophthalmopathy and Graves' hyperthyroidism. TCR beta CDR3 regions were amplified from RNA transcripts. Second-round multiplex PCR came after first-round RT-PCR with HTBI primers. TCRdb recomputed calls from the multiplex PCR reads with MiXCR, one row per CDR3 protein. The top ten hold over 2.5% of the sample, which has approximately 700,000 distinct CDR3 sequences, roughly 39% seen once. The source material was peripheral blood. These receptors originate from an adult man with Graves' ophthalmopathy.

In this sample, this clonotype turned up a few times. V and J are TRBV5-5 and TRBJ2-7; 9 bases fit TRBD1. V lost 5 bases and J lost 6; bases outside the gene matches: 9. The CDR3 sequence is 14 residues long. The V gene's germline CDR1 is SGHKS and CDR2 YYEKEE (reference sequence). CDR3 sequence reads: CASSSRDRVGEQYF. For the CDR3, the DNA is TGTGCCAGCAGTTCCCGGGACAGGGTTGGCGAGCAGTACTTC.

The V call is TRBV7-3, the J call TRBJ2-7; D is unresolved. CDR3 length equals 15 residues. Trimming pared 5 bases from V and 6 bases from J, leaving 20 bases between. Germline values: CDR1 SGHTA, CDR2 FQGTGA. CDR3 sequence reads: CASSQEGGRAAEQYF. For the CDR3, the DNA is TGTGCCAGCAGCCAAGAAGGCGGTCGGGCGGCCGAGCAGTACTTC.

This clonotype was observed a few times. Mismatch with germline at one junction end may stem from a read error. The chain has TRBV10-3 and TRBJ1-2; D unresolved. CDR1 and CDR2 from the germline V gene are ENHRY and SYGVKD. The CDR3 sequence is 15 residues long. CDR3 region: CASSYSGGSRKGYTF. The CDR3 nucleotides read TGTGCCAGCAGTTACTCCGGCGGGTCCCGGAAAGGCTACACCTTC.

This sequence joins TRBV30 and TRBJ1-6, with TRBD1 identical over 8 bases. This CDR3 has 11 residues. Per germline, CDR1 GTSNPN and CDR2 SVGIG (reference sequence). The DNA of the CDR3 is TGTGCATTGACAGGGGAGGGACCCCTCCACTTT. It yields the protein CALTGEGPLHF.

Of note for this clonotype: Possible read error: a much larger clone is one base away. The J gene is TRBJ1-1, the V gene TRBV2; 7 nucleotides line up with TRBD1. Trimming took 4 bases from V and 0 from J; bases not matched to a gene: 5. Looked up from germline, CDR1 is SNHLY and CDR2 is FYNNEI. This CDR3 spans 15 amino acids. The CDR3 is CASSGGQPMNTEAFF. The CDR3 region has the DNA TGTGCCAGCAGTGGGGGACAGCCTATGAACACTGAAGCTTTCTTT.

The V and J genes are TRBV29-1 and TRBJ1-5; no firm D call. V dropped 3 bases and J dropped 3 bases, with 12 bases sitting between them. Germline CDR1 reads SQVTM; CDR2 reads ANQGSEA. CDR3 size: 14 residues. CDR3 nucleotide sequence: TGCAGCGTTGATCGCGCTGAGAACAATCAGCCCCAGCATTTT. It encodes CSVDRAENNQPQHF.

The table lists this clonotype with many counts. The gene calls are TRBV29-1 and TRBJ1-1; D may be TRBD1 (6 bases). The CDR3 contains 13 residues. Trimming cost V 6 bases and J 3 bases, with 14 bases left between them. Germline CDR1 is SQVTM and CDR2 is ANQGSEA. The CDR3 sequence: CSVSRGFDTEAFF. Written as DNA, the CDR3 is TGCAGCGTCAGCAGGGGTTTCGACACTGAAGCTTTCTTT.

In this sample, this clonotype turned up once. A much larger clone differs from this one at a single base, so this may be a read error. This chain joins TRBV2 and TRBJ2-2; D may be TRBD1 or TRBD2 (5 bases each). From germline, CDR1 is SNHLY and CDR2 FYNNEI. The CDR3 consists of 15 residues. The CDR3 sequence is CASSDLGVDTRELFF. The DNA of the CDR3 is TGTGCCAGCAGTGATCTGGGGGTCGACACCAGGGAGCTGTTTTTT.

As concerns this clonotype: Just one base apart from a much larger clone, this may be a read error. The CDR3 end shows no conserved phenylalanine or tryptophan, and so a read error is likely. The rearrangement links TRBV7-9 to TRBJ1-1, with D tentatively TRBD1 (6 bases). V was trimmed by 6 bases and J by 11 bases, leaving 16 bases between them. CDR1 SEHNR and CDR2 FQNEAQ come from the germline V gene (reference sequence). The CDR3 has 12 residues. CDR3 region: CASSLYREAAFS. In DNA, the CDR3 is TGTGCCAGCAGTCTATACAGGGAAGCTGCTTTCTCT.

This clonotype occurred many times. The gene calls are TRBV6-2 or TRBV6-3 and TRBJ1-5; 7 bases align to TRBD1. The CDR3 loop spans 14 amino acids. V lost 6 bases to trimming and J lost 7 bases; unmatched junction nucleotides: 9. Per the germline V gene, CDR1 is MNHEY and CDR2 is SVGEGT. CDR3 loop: CASRGQEGRQPQHF. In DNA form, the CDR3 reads TGTGCCAGCAGAGGACAGGAAGGTAGGCAGCCCCAGCATTTT.

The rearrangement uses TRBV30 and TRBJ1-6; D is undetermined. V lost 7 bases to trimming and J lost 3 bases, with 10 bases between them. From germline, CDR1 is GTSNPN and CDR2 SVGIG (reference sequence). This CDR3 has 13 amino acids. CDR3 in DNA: TGTGCCTCACAAGACCTCTATAATTCACCCCTCCACTTT. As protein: CASQDLYNSPLHF. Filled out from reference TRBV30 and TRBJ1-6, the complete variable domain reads SQTIHQWPATLVQPVGSPLSLECTVEGTSNPNLYWYRQAAGRGLQLLFYSVGIGQISSEVPQNLSASRPQDRQFILSSKKLLLSDSGFYLCASQDLYNSPLHFGNGTRLTVT.

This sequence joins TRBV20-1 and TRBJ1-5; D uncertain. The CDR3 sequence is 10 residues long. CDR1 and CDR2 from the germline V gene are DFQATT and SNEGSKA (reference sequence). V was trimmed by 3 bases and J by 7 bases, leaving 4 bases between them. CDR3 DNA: TGCAGTGCTAGCAGGCAGCCCCAGCATTTT. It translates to CSASRQPQHF.

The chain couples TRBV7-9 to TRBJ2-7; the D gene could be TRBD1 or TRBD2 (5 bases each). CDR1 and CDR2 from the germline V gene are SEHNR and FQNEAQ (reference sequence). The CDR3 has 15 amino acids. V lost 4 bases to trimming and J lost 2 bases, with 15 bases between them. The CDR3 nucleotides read TGTGCCAGCAGCTCCAAGACTGGGGGTACCTACGAGCAGTACTTC. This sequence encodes CASSSKTGGTYEQYF. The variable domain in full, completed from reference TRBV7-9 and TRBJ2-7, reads DTGVSQNPRHKITKRGQNVTFRCDPISEHNRLYWYRQTLGQGPEFLTYFQNEAQLEKSRLLSDRFSAERPKGSFSTLEIQRTEQGDSAMYLCASSSKTGGTYEQYFGPGTRLTVT.

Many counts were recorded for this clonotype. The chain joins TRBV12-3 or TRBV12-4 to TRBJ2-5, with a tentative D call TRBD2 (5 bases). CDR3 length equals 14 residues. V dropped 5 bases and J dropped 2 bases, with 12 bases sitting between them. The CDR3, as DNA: TGTGCCAGCAGTCCCAAATCGGGACAAGAGACCCAGTACTTC. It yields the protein CASSPKSGQETQYF.

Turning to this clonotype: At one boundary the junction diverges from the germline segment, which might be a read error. The CDR3 protein is CAISEQGAYDQYF. CDR3 nucleotide sequence: TGTGCCATCAGTGAGCAGGGTGCCTACGATCAGTACTTC. The genes are TRBV2 and TRBJ2-7, with TRBD1 as a possible D gene (5 bases). Looked up from germline, CDR1 is SNHLY and CDR2 is FYNNEI. The CDR3 spans 13 residues.

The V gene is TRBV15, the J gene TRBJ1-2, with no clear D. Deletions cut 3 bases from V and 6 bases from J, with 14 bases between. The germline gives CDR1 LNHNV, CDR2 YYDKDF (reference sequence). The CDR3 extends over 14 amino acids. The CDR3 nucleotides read TGTGCCACCAGCAGCCGGGAGCCCTCAGATGGCTACACCTTC. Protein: CATSSREPSDGYTF.

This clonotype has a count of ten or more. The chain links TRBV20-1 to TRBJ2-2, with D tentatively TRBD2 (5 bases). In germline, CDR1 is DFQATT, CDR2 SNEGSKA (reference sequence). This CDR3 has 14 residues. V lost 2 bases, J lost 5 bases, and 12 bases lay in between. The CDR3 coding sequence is TGCAGTGCTAGAAGAGGGTCTCCGACCGGGGAGCTGTTTTTT. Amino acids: CSARRGSPTGELFF.

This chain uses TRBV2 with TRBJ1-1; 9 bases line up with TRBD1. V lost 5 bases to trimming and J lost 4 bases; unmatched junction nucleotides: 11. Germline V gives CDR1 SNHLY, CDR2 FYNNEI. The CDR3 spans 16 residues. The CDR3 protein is CASSSWTGDCRTEAFF. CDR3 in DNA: TGTGCCAGCAGTTCGTGGACAGGGGATTGTCGCACTGAAGCTTTCTTT.

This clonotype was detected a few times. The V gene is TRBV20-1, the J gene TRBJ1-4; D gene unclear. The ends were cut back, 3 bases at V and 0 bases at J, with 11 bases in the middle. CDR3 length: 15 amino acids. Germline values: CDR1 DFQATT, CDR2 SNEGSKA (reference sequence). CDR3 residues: CSASSRSATNEKLFF. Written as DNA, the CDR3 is TGCAGTGCTAGTTCCAGATCCGCAACTAATGAAAAACTGTTTTTT.

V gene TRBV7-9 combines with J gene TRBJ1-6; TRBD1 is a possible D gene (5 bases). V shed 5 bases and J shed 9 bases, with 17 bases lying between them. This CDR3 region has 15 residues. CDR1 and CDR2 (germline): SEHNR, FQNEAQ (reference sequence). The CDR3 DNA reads TGTGCCAGCAGCCCGCTCGGGGACCGGGGTTCACCCCTCCACTTT. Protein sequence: CASSPLGDRGSPLHF.

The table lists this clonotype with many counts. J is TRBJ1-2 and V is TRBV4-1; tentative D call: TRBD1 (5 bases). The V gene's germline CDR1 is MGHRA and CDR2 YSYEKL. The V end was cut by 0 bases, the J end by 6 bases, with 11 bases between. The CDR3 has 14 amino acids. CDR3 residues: CASSQEQDAHGYTF. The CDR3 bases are TGCGCCAGCAGCCAAGAACAGGACGCACATGGCTACACCTTC.

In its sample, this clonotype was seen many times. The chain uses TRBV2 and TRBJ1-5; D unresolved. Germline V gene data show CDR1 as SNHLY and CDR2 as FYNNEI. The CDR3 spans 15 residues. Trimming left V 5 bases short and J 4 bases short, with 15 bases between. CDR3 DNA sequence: TGTGCCAGCAGTAAGACTGATGGTCCAAATCAGCCCCAGCATTTT. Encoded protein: CASSKTDGPNQPQHF.

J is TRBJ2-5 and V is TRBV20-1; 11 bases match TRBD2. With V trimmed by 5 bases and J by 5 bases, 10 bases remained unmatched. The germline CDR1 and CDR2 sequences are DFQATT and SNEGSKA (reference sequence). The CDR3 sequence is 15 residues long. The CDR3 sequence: CSARRLAGSFETQYF. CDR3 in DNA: TGCAGTGCTCGCAGACTAGCGGGGAGTTTTGAGACCCAGTACTTC.

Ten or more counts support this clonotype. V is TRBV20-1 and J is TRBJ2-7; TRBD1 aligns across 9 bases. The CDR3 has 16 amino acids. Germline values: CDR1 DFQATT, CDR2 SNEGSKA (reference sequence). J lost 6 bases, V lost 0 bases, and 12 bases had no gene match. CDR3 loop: CSARDIGSGTGIEQYF. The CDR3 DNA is TGCAGTGCTAGAGATATTGGCTCGGGGACAGGGATCGAGCAGTACTTC.

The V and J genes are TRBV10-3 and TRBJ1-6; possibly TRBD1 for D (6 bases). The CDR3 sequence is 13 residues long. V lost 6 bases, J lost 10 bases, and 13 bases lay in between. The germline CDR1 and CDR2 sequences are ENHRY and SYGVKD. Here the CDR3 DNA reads TGTGCCATCAGCGAAGAGGGGGGCTCACCCCTCCACTTT. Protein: CAISEEGGSPLHF.